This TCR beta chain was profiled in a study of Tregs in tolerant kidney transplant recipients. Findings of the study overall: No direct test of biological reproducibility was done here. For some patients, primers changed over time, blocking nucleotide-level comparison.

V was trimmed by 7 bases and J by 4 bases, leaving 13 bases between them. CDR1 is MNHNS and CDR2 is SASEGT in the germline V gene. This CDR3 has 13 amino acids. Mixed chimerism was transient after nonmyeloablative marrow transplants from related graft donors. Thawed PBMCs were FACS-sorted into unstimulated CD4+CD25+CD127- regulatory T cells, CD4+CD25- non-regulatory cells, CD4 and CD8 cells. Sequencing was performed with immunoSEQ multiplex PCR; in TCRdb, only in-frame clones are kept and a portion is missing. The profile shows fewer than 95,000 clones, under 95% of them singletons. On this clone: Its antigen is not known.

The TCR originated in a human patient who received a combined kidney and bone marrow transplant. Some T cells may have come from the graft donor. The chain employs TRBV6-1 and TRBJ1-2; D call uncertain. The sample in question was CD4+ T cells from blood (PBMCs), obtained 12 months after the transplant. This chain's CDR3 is CASTPLSVYGYTF. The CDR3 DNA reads TGTGCCAGCACCCCCTTATCGGTCTATGGCTACACCTTC.